This T cell receptor beta chain emerged from a study of shared clonotypes between healthy human individuals. Sequencing was performed with immunoSEQ multiplex PCR; in TCRdb, only in-frame clones are kept and a portion is missing. The data show about 180,000 clones, roughly 91% seen once. A CD45RA+ naive subset and a CD45RA-negative memory subset were split from CD4+ cells. The CDR3 extends over 16 amino acids. In germline, CDR1 is MNHEY, CDR2 SMNVEV (reference sequence). Sequenced input: naive CD4+ T cells sorted from blood. As to subset: CD45RA+ positively selected. The sequence came from a woman aged 25 to 45 in good health. The chain carries TRBV27 and TRBJ2-5; possibly TRBD1 for D (5 bases). The J call could be wrong; TRBJ2-7 is a better fit for the DNA end. This CDR3 is CASSLWQGHRRYEQYF. The CDR3 DNA is TGTGCCAGCAGTTTATGGCAGGGTCATCGGAGATACGAGCAGTACTTC.